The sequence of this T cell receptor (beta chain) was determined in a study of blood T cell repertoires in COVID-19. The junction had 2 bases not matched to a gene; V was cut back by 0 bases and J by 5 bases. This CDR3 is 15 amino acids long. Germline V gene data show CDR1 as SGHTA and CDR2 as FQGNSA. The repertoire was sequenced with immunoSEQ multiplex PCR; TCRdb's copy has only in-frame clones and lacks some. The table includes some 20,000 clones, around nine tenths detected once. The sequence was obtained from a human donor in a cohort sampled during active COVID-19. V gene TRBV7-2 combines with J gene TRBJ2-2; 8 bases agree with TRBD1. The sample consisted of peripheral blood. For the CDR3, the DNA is TGTGCCAGCAGCTTAGCGCGACAGGGGACCGGGGAGCTGTTTTTT. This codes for CASSLARQGTGELFF.